Listed here are 21 T cell receptor beta chains from one sample, sequenced in a study of metastatic and nonmetastatic thyroid tumors. None of the patients had undergone any treatment ahead of thyroid surgery. TCRdb recomputed clones from the PCR reads via MiXCR. The data show fewer than 35,000 clones, about 15% seen once. The specimen was blood. These receptors were collected from a male donor with papillary thyroid cancer or a benign thyroid nodule (not recorded which). Some clones in this sample may be carry-over from other donors' samples.

At least ten counts were recorded for this clone. The chain uses TRBV5-7 and TRBJ1-5; unclear D gene. TRBV5-7 is annotated as an ORF whose role is uncertain. With 2 bases removed from V and 0 bases from J, the gap between germline ends came to 9 bases. The CDR3 is 15 amino acids. CDR3 in amino acids: CASSFKRDSNQPQHF. Written as DNA, the CDR3 is TGTGCCAGCAGCTTTAAAAGGGATAGCAATCAGCCCCAGCATTTT.

Details on this clone: No conserved phenylalanine or tryptophan ends this CDR3, so it is likely a read error. The chain carries TRBV19 and TRBJ1-6; maybe TRBD1 (5 bases). The germline V and J ends were trimmed by 3 bases and 7 bases, with 10 bases remaining between them. The CDR3 covers 14 residues. CDR1 LNHDA and CDR2 SQIVND come from the germline V gene (reference sequence). This CDR3 is CASSIGRANSPLHL. The CDR3 coding sequence is TGTGCCAGTAGTATTGGCAGGGCGAATTCACCCCTCCACCTT.

This clone has at least ten counts. This chain connects TRBV6-1 to TRBJ2-3; maybe TRBD2 (5 bases). V lost 3 bases and J 4 bases, leaving 14 bases between the germline ends. This CDR3 region has 15 residues. Per germline, CDR1 MNHNS and CDR2 SASEGT. CDR3 nucleotide sequence: TGTGCCAGCAGTGATGGGTTTCTAGCCGCAGATACGCAGTATTTT. This encodes CASSDGFLAADTQYF.

Many counts were recorded for this clone. The chain carries TRBV10-3 and TRBJ2-1; D is tentatively TRBD1 or TRBD2 (5 bases each). The CDR3 consists of 15 residues. V was trimmed by 7 bases and J by 4 bases, leaving 17 bases between them. CDR1 is ENHRY and CDR2 is SYGVKD in the germline V gene. The CDR3 protein is CAIKKGQGDYNEQFF. As DNA, the CDR3 is TGTGCCATCAAGAAGGGGCAGGGAGATTACAATGAGCAGTTCTTC.

This clone has ten or more counts. The chain is built from TRBV20-1 and TRBJ2-3; 11 bases are shared with TRBD2. After removal of 2 bases from V and 3 bases from J, the junction contained 1 base not matched to a gene. CDR3 length equals 14 residues. Germline loops: CDR1 DFQATT, CDR2 SNEGSKA (reference sequence). The CDR3 sequence: CSARSSGRTDTQYF. CDR3 DNA: TGCAGTGCTAGATCTAGCGGGAGGACAGATACGCAGTATTTT.

A remark on this clone: A much larger clone lies a single base off, so this may be a read error. The V and J genes are TRBV9 and TRBJ2-3; D ambiguous. V was cut by 4 bases and J by 0 bases, with 15 bases left in between. The CDR3 totals 16 residues. CDR1 and CDR2 (germline): SGDLS, YYNGEE. CDR3 coding DNA: TGTGCCAGCAGCCCGTGGAAGGACCGTAGCACAGATACGCAGTATTTT. Protein product: CASSPWKDRSTDTQYF.

This clone was counted at least ten times. The chain recombines TRBV19 with TRBJ2-5; D uncertain. The CDR3 length is 13 residues. Trimming took off 2 bases at V and 0 bases at J, with 4 bases between the two ends. Germline CDR1 reads LNHDA; CDR2 reads SQIVND (reference sequence). The chain's CDR3 is CASSIQYQETQYF. The CDR3 coding sequence is TGTGCCAGTAGTATACAGTACCAAGAGACCCAGTACTTC.

This clone was recorded at least ten times. The identical CDR3 is also encoded by other nucleotide sequences in the sample. The chain joins TRBV20-1 to TRBJ2-3, with 9 positions matching TRBD2. The CDR3 has 20 amino acids. The germline V gene has CDR1 DFQATT and CDR2 SNEGSKA (reference sequence). Trimming removed 1 base from V and 2 bases from J; junction bases left unmatched: 19. The CDR3 DNA is TGCAGTGCTAGAGCAACGCGCGGGAGGGCCTCTCTGGGTTTCACAGATACGCAGTATTTT. Translated: CSARATRGRASLGFTDTQYF.

This clone showed up many times. The chain employs TRBV19 and TRBJ2-3, with 8 bases matching TRBD1. CDR1 and CDR2 from the germline V gene are LNHDA and SQIVND (reference sequence). J lost 2 bases, V lost 3 bases, and 4 bases had no gene match. The CDR3 is made up of 15 amino acids. CDR3 sequence: CASSIRTGNTDTQYF. The CDR3 DNA reads as TGTGCCAGTAGTATCCGGACAGGGAACACAGATACGCAGTATTTT. The whole variable domain, filled in from reference TRBV19 and TRBJ2-3, reads DGGITQSPKYLFRKEGQNVTLSCEQNLNHDAMYWYRQDPGQGLRLIYYSQIVNDFQKGDIAEGYSVSREKKESFPLTVTSAQKNPTAFYLCASSIRTGNTDTQYFGPGTRLTVL.

In this sample, this clone turned up a few times. The genes are TRBV5-6 and TRBJ2-2; D perhaps matches TRBD2 (6 bases). Trimming took 4 bases from V and 6 from J, leaving 19 bases between them. The CDR3 is made up of 16 amino acids. CDR1 SGHDT and CDR2 YYEEEE come from the germline V gene. CDR3 protein: CASSVLIIGEAGELFF. The CDR3 region has the DNA TGTGCCAGCAGCGTCCTAATAATAGGGGAGGCCGGGGAGCTGTTTTTT.

The gene calls are TRBV20-1 and TRBJ1-1, with TRBD1 matching over 7 bases. Losses at the gene ends were 5 bases for V and 7 bases for J; bases not matched to a gene: 16. The CDR3 totals 15 residues. The germline V gene has CDR1 DFQATT and CDR2 SNEGSKA (reference sequence). The CDR3 sequence is CSAAPGGHGCSEAFF. The CDR3 region has the DNA TGCAGTGCTGCCCCAGGGGGACATGGATGCAGTGAAGCTTTCTTT.

Ten or more counts support this clone. V is TRBV7-8 and J is TRBJ1-5; D gene uncertain. The length of the CDR3 is 15 residues. V lost 5 bases to trimming and J lost 2 bases, with 13 bases between them. Germline lookup yields CDR1 SGHVS and CDR2 FQNEAQ. DNA of the CDR3: TGTGCCAGCAGCCTTAAAAGGGTGGGCAATCAGCCCCAGCATTTT. Translation: CASSLKRVGNQPQHF. Together with reference TRBV7-8 and TRBJ1-5, the CDR3 gives the full variable domain: GAGVSQSPRYKVAKRGQDVALRCDPISGHVSLFWYQQALGQGPEFLTYFQNEAQLDKSGLPSDRFFAERPEGSVSTLKIQRTQQEDSAVYLCASSLKRVGNQPQHFGDGTRLSIL.

In its sample, this clone was seen many times. The chain uses TRBV7-2 and TRBJ2-3; D is perhaps TRBD2 (6 bases). In germline, CDR1 is SGHTA, CDR2 FQGNSA. V gave up 5 bases and J gave up 3 bases, with 12 bases separating them. The CDR3 is 14 residues long. CDR3 DNA sequence: TGTGCCAGCAGCACTCTAGCGCCGACAGATACGCAGTATTTT. Translating gives CASSTLAPTDTQYF. The full variable domain, with the rest looked up from reference TRBV7-2 and TRBJ2-3, is GAGVSQSPSNKVTEKGKDVELRCDPISGHTALYWYRQSLGQGLEFLIYFQGNSAPDKSGLPSDRFSAERTGGSVSTLTIQRTQQEDSAVYLCASSTLAPTDTQYFGPGTRLTVL.

Many counts were recorded for this clone. Written as DNA, the CDR3 is TGTGCCAGCGGAGGGGGGGAGCAGTACTTC. Translated: CASGGGEQYF. This rearrangement joins TRBV7-9 to TRBJ2-7; D might be TRBD1 or TRBD2, each matching 6 bases. The CDR3 spans 10 residues. Trimming cost V 8 bases and J 7 bases, with 9 bases left between them. Germline loops: CDR1 SEHNR, CDR2 FQNEAQ (reference sequence). Using reference TRBV7-9 and TRBJ2-7 for the parts outside the CDR3, the full variable domain is DTGVSQNPRHKITKRGQNVTFRCDPISEHNRLYWYRQTLGQGPEFLTYFQNEAQLEKSRLLSDRFSAERPKGSFSTLEIQRTEQGDSAMYLCASGGGEQYFGPGTRLTVT.

CDR3 nucleotides: TGCGCCAGCAACCCTGAGGGACAGGGGGCAAGGGAGCTGTTTTTT. Translating it yields CASNPEGQGARELFF. The rearrangement joins TRBV4-1 to TRBJ2-2; 12 bases align to TRBD1. CDR3 length: 15 amino acids. V lost 7 bases to trimming and J lost 9 bases; unmatched junction nucleotides: 9. Germline lookup yields CDR1 MGHRA and CDR2 YSYEKL.

At least ten counts were recorded for this clone. This chain connects TRBV3-1 to TRBJ2-1; 9 bases agree with TRBD2. V dropped 3 bases and J dropped 2; count of bases not matched to a gene: 5. Germline assignment: CDR1 LGHDT and CDR2 YNNKEL (reference sequence). The CDR3 is 16 residues long. CDR3 sequence (DNA): TGTGCCAGCAGCCATTCCGCGGGAGGGACCTACAATGAGCAGTTCTTC. Translation gives CASSHSAGGTYNEQFF.

The chain links TRBV20-1 to TRBJ2-7; the D is unclear. CDR1 is DFQATT, CDR2 SNEGSKA, per germline (reference sequence). The CDR3 is made up of 14 amino acids. V gave up 3 bases and J gave up 4 bases, with 16 bases separating them. The CDR3 DNA sequence: TGCAGTGCTAGTTTTCATGGTCCCTTTTACGAGCAGTACTTC. Its translation is CSASFHGPFYEQYF.

In regard to this clone: Other DNA sequences in the sample encode the same CDR3. The rearrangement uses TRBV5-4 and TRBJ1-1; D may be TRBD1 (6 bases). V gave up 0 bases and J gave up 8 bases, with 26 bases separating them. CDR1 and CDR2 (germline): SGHNT, YYREEE (reference sequence). The CDR3 spans 18 residues. CDR3 coding DNA: TGTGCCAGCAGCTTGGATAGAAGTACCGGGGGCCGCCAGGAGGAAGCTTTCTTT. As protein: CASSLDRSTGGRQEEAFF.

This clone was recorded many times. This rearrangement joins TRBV4-3 to TRBJ2-1, with 12 bases that match TRBD2. This CDR3 has 20 amino acids. The V gene's germline CDR1 is LGHNA and CDR2 YSLEER. V lost 0 bases and J lost 4; bases outside the gene matches: 13. Here the CDR3 reads CASSQEWASGRAQVYNEQFF. CDR3 DNA sequence: TGCGCCAGCAGCCAAGAGTGGGCTAGCGGGAGGGCCCAGGTGTACAATGAGCAGTTCTTC.

In its sample, this clone was seen many times. V gene TRBV7-9 combines with J gene TRBJ2-7; the match to TRBD1 covers 8 bases. CDR3 size: 14 residues. Germline CDR1 reads SEHNR; CDR2 reads FQNEAQ (reference sequence). V gave up 4 bases and J gave up 4 bases; unmatched junction bases: 6. The CDR3 sequence is CASSSDREEYEQYF. The DNA for the CDR3 is TGTGCCAGCAGCTCGGACAGGGAGGAGTACGAGCAGTACTTC.

This clone was recorded many times. The chain has TRBV5-4 and TRBJ2-7; 10 nucleotides match TRBD1. In germline, CDR1 is SGHNT, CDR2 YYREEE (reference sequence). The CDR3 runs to 14 residues. J lost 3 bases, V lost 4 bases, and 4 bases had no gene match. CDR3 nucleotides: TGTGCCAGCAGCGCGGACAGGGGGGGCTACGAGCAGTACTTC. It translates to CASSADRGGYEQYF.